The 27 T cell receptor beta chains below all came from one sample that was sequenced in a study of cytomegalovirus exposure and HLA in healthy donors. Both 60 Vbeta primers and 13 Jbeta primers went into the PCR. This table comes from immunoSEQ multiplex PCR, and its TCRdb copy is limited to in-frame clones, with some not included. Of 110,000 or so clones in the sample, over 65% were seen once. Sequences were obtained from PBMCs. The receptors originated from a man aged 35 to 55 in good health and CMV-seropositive.

The chain carries TRBV28 and TRBJ1-6; D ambiguous. V lost 5 bases and J lost 7, with 12 bases in between. The CDR3 loop spans 14 amino acids. Germline CDR1 MDHEN, CDR2 SYDVKM. The CDR3: CASSPRTSNSPLHF. The CDR3 nucleotides read TGTGCCAGCAGTCCTCGGACTTCAAATTCACCCCTCCACTTT.

This clone occurred a few times. This chain links TRBV29-1 with TRBJ1-4; D might be TRBD1 (5 bases). V shed 4 bases and J shed 0 bases, with 12 bases lying between them. The CDR3 runs 15 residues. The germline CDR1 and CDR2 sequences are SQVTM and ANQGSEA. The CDR3 nucleotides are TGCAGCGTTGTTGGCAGGGCATCAACTAATGAAAAACTGTTTTTT. Amino acid sequence: CSVVGRASTNEKLFF.

V gene TRBV28 combines with J gene TRBJ2-4; a weak D match, TRBD2 (7 bases). Germline CDR1 MDHEN, CDR2 SYDVKM. Trimming removed 6 bases from V and 1 base from J, with 13 bases in between. The CDR3 is 15 amino acids. The CDR3 here is CASRGRGGAKNIQYF. DNA of the CDR3: TGTGCCAGCAGGGGGAGGGGGGGGGCCAAAAACATTCAGTACTTC.

This chain connects TRBV7-2 to TRBJ2-5, with 10 bases fitting TRBD2. The end of the DNA fits TRBJ2-7 better, so the J call may be wrong. CDR1 SGHTA and CDR2 FQGNSA come from the germline V gene. This CDR3 contains 16 residues. CDR3 protein: CASSLESGRAWNEQYF. CDR3 in DNA: TGTGCCAGCAGCTTAGAAAGCGGGAGGGCTTGGAACGAGCAGTACTTC.

V is TRBV7-3 and J is TRBJ2-1; a possible D gene is TRBD2 (6 bases). The CDR3 spans 15 residues. V was trimmed by 3 bases and J by 5 bases, leaving 14 bases between them. Germline loops: CDR1 SGHTA, CDR2 FQGTGA. Here the CDR3 DNA reads TGTGCCAGCAGCTTGGACCTCGGGAGCCACAATGAGCAGTTCTTC. Translation: CASSLDLGSHNEQFF.

The V and J genes are TRBV6-5 and TRBJ1-2; D not certain. The CDR3 runs 13 residues. Germline-derived CDR1 and CDR2 are MNHEY and SVGAGI. The germline V and J ends were trimmed by 0 bases and 4 bases, with 6 bases remaining between them. In nucleotides, the CDR3 is TGTGCCAGCAGTTACTCTGTGGCCTATGGCTACACCTTC. This gives the protein CASSYSVAYGYTF.

The chain recombines TRBV10-3 with TRBJ1-1; TRBD1 matches at 7 bases. V dropped 6 bases and J dropped 3; count of bases not matched to a gene: 1. Germline assignment: CDR1 ENHRY and CDR2 SYGVKD. The CDR3 consists of 12 residues. This CDR3 is CAISDRDTEAFF. In DNA form, the CDR3 reads TGTGCCATCAGCGACAGGGACACTGAAGCTTTCTTT.

J is TRBJ2-3 and V is TRBV15; D might be TRBD1 (5 bases). Looked up from germline, CDR1 is LNHNV and CDR2 is YYDKDF (reference sequence). This CDR3 comprises 14 residues. V was clipped by 4 bases and J by 7 bases, with 15 bases between them. The CDR3 loop reads CATSTDGASNTQYF. Written as DNA, the CDR3 is TGTGCCACCAGCACCGATGGGGCAAGCAATACGCAGTATTTT.

This clone appeared a few times. The chain has TRBV28 and TRBJ2-7; D is perhaps TRBD2 (7 bases). Trimming took off 8 bases at V and 2 bases at J, with 19 bases between the two ends. The CDR3 covers 15 residues. Germline loops: CDR1 MDHEN, CDR2 SYDVKM. The CDR3 is CASSKGGASAYEQYF. The CDR3 nucleotides are TGTGCCAGCTCCAAGGGGGGGGCGTCCGCCTACGAGCAGTACTTC.

The chain joins TRBV30 to TRBJ1-2, with a possible D match to TRBD1 (6 bases). The CDR3 consists of 15 residues. Trimming cost V 0 bases and J 8 bases, with 19 bases left between them. Germline lookup yields CDR1 GTSNPN and CDR2 SVGIG (reference sequence). CDR3 in amino acids: CAWSVPGGRSGGYTF. DNA for the CDR3: TGTGCCTGGAGTGTACCCGGGGGGCGATCCGGAGGCTACACCTTC.

V usage is TRBV15 and J usage is TRBJ2-1; tentative D call: TRBD2 (6 bases). Germline V CDR1 and CDR2: LNHNV, YYDKDF (reference sequence). Trimming removed 6 bases from V and 7 bases from J, with 13 bases in between. The CDR3 spans 13 residues. The CDR3 coding sequence is TGTGCCACCAGGTCCCCGGGGGTAAATGAGCAGTTCTTC. Protein product: CATRSPGVNEQFF.

In this sample, this clone turned up a few times. The chain couples TRBV6-6 to TRBJ2-7; 11 bases are a match to TRBD2. The CDR3 consists of 15 residues. Germline CDR1 reads MNHNY; CDR2 reads SVGAGI (reference sequence). The trim removed 2 bases at V and 4 bases at J, leaving 4 bases unmatched. CDR3 nucleotides: TGTGCCAGCAGTTACACGACTAGCGGGACGTACGAGCAGTACTTC. It codes for CASSYTTSGTYEQYF.

The V call is TRBV18, the J call TRBJ1-1; D is unclear. CDR3 length: 14 amino acids. Germline V gene sequence: CDR1 KGHSH, CDR2 LQKENI. Trimming took 1 base from V and 1 from J, leaving 7 bases between them. The CDR3 loop is CASSPLATNTEAFF. The CDR3, as DNA: TGTGCCAGCTCACCACTGGCAACGAACACTGAAGCTTTCTTT.

The chain recombines TRBV19 with TRBJ2-2; D perhaps matches TRBD2 (5 bases). Germline lookup yields CDR1 LNHDA and CDR2 SQIVND (reference sequence). Deletions cut 3 bases from V and 5 bases from J, with 19 bases between. CDR3 length: 17 amino acids. CDR3 sequence: CASSIPHGVARTGELFF. For the CDR3, the DNA is TGTGCCAGTAGTATCCCCCATGGGGTAGCGAGGACCGGGGAGCTGTTTTTT. The full variable domain, with the rest looked up from reference TRBV19 and TRBJ2-2, is DGGITQSPKYLFRKEGQNVTLSCEQNLNHDAMYWYRQDPGQGLRLIYYSQIVNDFQKGDIAEGYSVSREKKESFPLTVTSAQKNPTAFYLCASSIPHGVARTGELFFGEGSRLTVL.

The J gene is TRBJ1-4, the V gene TRBV18; D ambiguous. V was pared by 0 bases and J by 8 bases, with 7 bases between. This CDR3 has 13 amino acids. The germline CDR1 and CDR2 sequences are KGHSH and LQKENI. CDR3 nucleotide sequence: TGTGCCAGCTCACCACCGCCGGGGGAAAAACTGTTTTTT. Translation gives CASSPPPGEKLFF.

This clone appeared a single time. The rearrangement uses TRBV6-6 and TRBJ2-1; tentatively, D is TRBD2 (5 bases). With 2 bases removed from V and 3 bases from J, the gap between germline ends came to 8 bases. Germline V gives CDR1 MNHNY, CDR2 SVGAGI (reference sequence). The length of the CDR3 is 14 residues. CDR3 bases: TGTGCCAGCAGTTACCCCGGACTCTACAATGAGCAGTTCTTC. Translated, it gives CASSYPGLYNEQFF.

The chain is built from TRBV27 and TRBJ1-2; 7 bases fit TRBD1. The CDR3 contains 17 residues. CDR1 is MNHEY, CDR2 SMNVEV, per germline (reference sequence). The V and J ends lost 4 bases and 0 bases, in that order; junction bases with no gene match: 11. The CDR3 reads CASSSPTGTPPNYGYTF. DNA of the CDR3: TGTGCCAGCAGTTCACCGACAGGGACTCCGCCTAACTATGGCTACACCTTC.

The gene calls are TRBV30 and TRBJ2-5; the D gene is possibly TRBD1 (5 bases). The CDR3 consists of 14 residues. In germline, CDR1 is GTSNPN, CDR2 SVGIG (reference sequence). V dropped 3 bases and J dropped 1 base, with 12 bases sitting between them. In DNA form, the CDR3 reads TGTGCCTGGAGATATCCCAGGGCCCAAGAGACCCAGTACTTC. This sequence encodes CAWRYPRAQETQYF.

This clone has just one count. The V call is TRBV4-1, the J call TRBJ2-1; 10 positions match TRBD2. After removal of 2 bases from V and 7 bases from J, the junction contained 5 bases not matched to a gene. Looked up from germline, CDR1 is MGHRA and CDR2 is YSYEKL. The length of the CDR3 is 15 residues. CDR3 DNA: TGCGCCAGCAGCCAAAGCGGGAGGGCCTCGAATGAGCAGTTCTTC. This sequence encodes CASSQSGRASNEQFF.

As concerns this clone: The germline gene is not matched at one end of the junction; a read error may be the cause. The V call is TRBV2, the J call TRBJ2-4; 10 nucleotides align to TRBD2. The CDR3 is 15 amino acids. The V gene's germline CDR1 is SNHLY and CDR2 FYNNEI. CDR3 DNA sequence: TGTGCCAGCTTTCTCAGGACTAGCGGTGGAAACAGTCAGTACTTC. Translated: CASFLRTSGGNSQYF.

This clone was recorded once. The V gene is TRBV18, the J gene TRBJ1-1; no clear D. The V gene lost 1 base and the J gene lost 7 bases, with 13 bases spanning the gap. CDR1 and CDR2 from the germline V gene are KGHSH and LQKENI. The CDR3 loop spans 14 amino acids. For the CDR3, the DNA is TGTGCCAGCTCACCACTCTCCCGGGAGAGTGAAGCTTTCTTT. Protein sequence: CASSPLSRESEAFF.

Points on this clone: One end of the junction varies from germline; a read error may be responsible. The V call is TRBV11-2, the J call TRBJ2-1; 10 bases match TRBD2. Germline CDR1 SGHAT, CDR2 FQNNGV. The CDR3 loop spans 17 amino acids. This CDR3 reads CASSSRAGGSSYSEQFF. The CDR3, as DNA: TGTGCCAGCAGCTCTCGAGCGGGAGGGAGCTCCTACAGTGAGCAGTTCTTC.

This chain joins TRBV6-1 and TRBJ2-6; TRBD1 aligns across 7 bases. In germline, CDR1 is MNHNS, CDR2 SASEGT. The CDR3 covers 16 residues. With V trimmed by 1 base and J by 2 bases, 2 bases remained unmatched. CDR3 amino acids: CASSEGTGAGANVLTF. The CDR3 region has the DNA TGTGCCAGCAGTGAAGGAACAGGGGCTGGGGCCAACGTCCTGACTTTC.

The chain is built from TRBV14 and TRBJ2-3, with D hard to call. The CDR3 is 17 residues long. Trimming cost V 0 bases and J 9 bases, with 22 bases left between them. Germline V CDR1 and CDR2: SGHDN, FVKESK. In DNA form, the CDR3 reads TGTGCCAGCAGCCAAGATGTAAGCGCCTCGCTGACTGCGACGCAGTATTTT. It yields the protein CASSQDVSASLTATQYF. Looking up the rest from reference TRBV14 and TRBJ2-3 gives the full variable domain: EAGVTQFPSHSVIEKGQTVTLRCDPISGHDNLYWYRRVMGKEIKFLLHFVKESKQDESGMPNNRFLAERTGGTYSTLKVQPAELEDSGVYFCASSQDVSASLTATQYFGPGTRLTVL.

This chain joins TRBV6-5 and TRBJ2-7; D is ambiguous. Deletions cut 6 bases from V and 5 bases from J, with 17 bases between. Germline V gene sequence: CDR1 MNHEY, CDR2 SVGAGI. This CDR3 is built from 14 residues. DNA of the CDR3: TGTGCCAGCAGCCGCAGGCTCCAACTCGACGAGCAGTACTTC. It is translated as CASSRRLQLDEQYF.

The J gene is TRBJ2-7, the V gene TRBV9; TRBD1 might be the D (6 bases). The CDR3 is made up of 15 amino acids. Germline values: CDR1 SGDLS, CDR2 YYNGEE. Deletions cut 0 bases from V and 4 bases from J, with 14 bases between. CDR3 DNA: TGTGCCAGCAGCGTAGAAACAGGGACCGCGTACGAGCAGTACTTC. Translation gives CASSVETGTAYEQYF. Variable domain in full (rest from reference TRBV9 and TRBJ2-7): DSGVTQTPKHLITATGQRVTLRCSPRSGDLSVYWYQQSLDQGLQFLIQYYNGEERAKGNILERFSAQQFPDLHSELNLSSLELGDSALYFCASSVETGTAYEQYFGPGTRLTVT.

This clone has more than one count but fewer than ten. The chain recombines TRBV7-3 with TRBJ2-3; 13 nucleotides agree with TRBD2. Trimming cost V 5 bases and J 3 bases; bases outside gene matches: 5. This CDR3 has 16 residues. Germline loops: CDR1 SGHTA, CDR2 FQGTGA. The CDR3: CASSPGLAGVTDTQYF. In DNA form, the CDR3 reads TGTGCCAGCAGCCCCGGACTAGCGGGAGTGACAGATACGCAGTATTTT.